Only one count was recorded for the clone carrying this TCR beta chain. The data stem from a study of OX40 agonist ivuxolimab in advanced cancers. The data were produced by immunoSEQ multiplex PCR, yet TCRdb's version contains in-frame clones alone and is incomplete. The profile shows about 100,000 clones, 70% to 90% of them singletons. The material was CD4+ or CD8+ T cells sorted from blood, obtained in a trial of the OX40 agonist ivuxolimab. The sequence was collected from an adult with an advanced solid tumor such as melanoma, head and neck, liver or kidney cancer.

CDR3 in DNA: TGTGCCAGCAGCTTTAAGAACAGGGGGTCTGGAAACACCATATATTTT. Translation gives CASSFKNRGSGNTIYF. V and J are TRBV13 and TRBJ1-3; 8 positions agree with TRBD1. The CDR3 covers 16 residues. The V gene end was trimmed by 3 bases and the J gene end by 1 base; junction bases not matched to a gene: 5. The germline V gene has CDR1 PRHDT and CDR2 FYEKMQ (reference sequence).